In this sample, the clone carrying this TCR beta chain turned up many times. Synthesis of cDNA was accomplished via 5'RACE employing 10-nucleotide random UMIs. In TCRdb, the 5' RACE reads were re-called with MiXCR into one record per CDR3 protein. The sample includes approximately 53,000 distinct CDR3 sequences, less than 12% of them seen just once. Germline V lookup: CDR1 SQVTM, CDR2 ANQGSEA. The CDR3 is made up of 13 amino acids. The germline V and J ends were trimmed by 6 bases and 8 bases, with 17 bases remaining between them. These data are taken from a study of neurological immune-mediated disorders. Documented time point: longitudinal time-point 1 (baseline).

Sample: PBMCs. The chain links TRBV29-1 to TRBJ1-5; D call uncertain. The clonotype comes from a middle-aged woman in good health. The CDR3: CSVIDGLAEPQHF. The DNA for the CDR3 is TGCAGCGTCATTGACGGTCTTGCGGAGCCCCAGCATTTT. Looking up the rest from reference TRBV29-1 and TRBJ1-5 gives the full variable domain: SAVISQKPSRDICQRGTSLTIQCQVDSQVTMMFWYRQQPGQSLTLIATANQGSEATYESGFVIDKFPISRPNLTFSTLTVSNMSPEDSSIYLCSVIDGLAEPQHFGDGTRLSIL.